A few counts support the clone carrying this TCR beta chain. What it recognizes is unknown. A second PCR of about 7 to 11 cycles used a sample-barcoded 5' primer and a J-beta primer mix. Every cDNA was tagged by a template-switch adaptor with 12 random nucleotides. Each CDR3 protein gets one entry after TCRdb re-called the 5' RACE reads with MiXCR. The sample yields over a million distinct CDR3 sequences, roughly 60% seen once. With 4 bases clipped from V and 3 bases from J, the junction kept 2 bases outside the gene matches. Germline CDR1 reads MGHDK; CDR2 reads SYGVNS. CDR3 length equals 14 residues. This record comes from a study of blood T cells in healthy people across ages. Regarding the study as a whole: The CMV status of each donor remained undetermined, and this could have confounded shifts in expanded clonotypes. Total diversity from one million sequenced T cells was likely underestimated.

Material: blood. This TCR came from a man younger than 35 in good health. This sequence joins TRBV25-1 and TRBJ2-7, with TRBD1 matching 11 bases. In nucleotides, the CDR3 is TGTGCCAGCAGTGGCGGGACAGGGGGCTACGAGCAGTACTTC. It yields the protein CASSGGTGGYEQYF.